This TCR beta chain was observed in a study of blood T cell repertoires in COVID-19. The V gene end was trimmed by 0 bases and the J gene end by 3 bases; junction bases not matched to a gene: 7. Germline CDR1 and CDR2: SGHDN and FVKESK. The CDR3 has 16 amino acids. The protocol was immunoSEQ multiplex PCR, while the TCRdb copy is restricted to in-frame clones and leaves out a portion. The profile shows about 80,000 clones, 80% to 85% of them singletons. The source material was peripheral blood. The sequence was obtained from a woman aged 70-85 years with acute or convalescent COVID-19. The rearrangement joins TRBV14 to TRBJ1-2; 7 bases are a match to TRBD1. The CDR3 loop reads CASSQDLQGGHYGYTF. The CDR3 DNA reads TGTGCCAGCAGCCAAGATCTGCAGGGGGGTCACTATGGCTACACCTTC.